Listed here are 11 T cell receptor beta chains from one sample, sequenced in a study of cytomegalovirus exposure and HLA in healthy donors. Primers included in the PCR were 60 Vbeta and 13 Jbeta primers. Profiling relied on immunoSEQ multiplex PCR, and the TCRdb table lists in-frame clones only, not all of them. The sample has 100,000 or so clones, under 85% seen once. Material for sequencing was PBMCs. These receptors were taken from a man in his forties in good health and CMV-seropositive.

This chain uses TRBV6-6 with TRBJ1-2, with 7 bases fitting TRBD1. This CDR3 has 13 residues. The germline V gene encodes CDR1 MNHNY and CDR2 SVGAGI (reference sequence). The V gene end was trimmed by 7 bases and the J gene end by 3 bases; junction bases not matched to a gene: 5. CDR3 amino acids: CASTKGQYYGYTF. Here the CDR3 DNA reads TGTGCCAGCACTAAGGGACAGTACTATGGCTACACCTTC.

This chain links TRBV10-3 with TRBJ1-2, with TRBD1 matching over 7 bases. CDR1 is ENHRY, CDR2 SYGVKD, per germline. Trimming cost V 2 bases and J 2 bases; bases outside gene matches: 2. This CDR3 has 14 residues. CDR3 region: CAISEPGQNYGYTF. The CDR3, as DNA: TGTGCCATCAGTGAGCCGGGACAGAACTATGGCTACACCTTC.

The chain is built from TRBV29-1 and TRBJ2-3; the match to TRBD1 covers 12 bases. The V gene end was trimmed by 3 bases and the J gene end by 6 bases; junction bases not matched to a gene: 22. The CDR3 covers 20 residues. Germline V lookup: CDR1 SQVTM, CDR2 ANQGSEA. In DNA form, the CDR3 reads TGCAGCGTTGAGGGGAGAGGGACAGGGGGCCTCGGACTCCTCTCGGATACGCAGTATTTT. Translating it yields CSVEGRGTGGLGLLSDTQYF.

This clone was counted between two and nine times. The DNA for the CDR3 is TGTGCCAGCAGCTTAGTTTTGGGGGCTAGGGAAAAACTGTTTTTT. It encodes CASSLVLGAREKLFF. The chain has TRBV7-8 and TRBJ1-4, with D perhaps matching TRBD1 (6 bases). The CDR3 extends over 15 amino acids. With 1 base removed from V and 8 bases from J, the gap between germline ends came to 14 bases. CDR1 SGHVS and CDR2 FQNEAQ come from the germline V gene.

This clone appeared a few times. V and J are TRBV5-1 and TRBJ2-5, with TRBD2 identical over 9 bases. CDR3 length: 16 residues. J was trimmed by 5 bases and V by 4 bases; bases with no gene match: 12. CDR1 and CDR2 from the germline V gene are SGHRS and YFSETQ. The DNA of the CDR3 is TGCGCCAGCAGCAGGGAGGCTAGCGGGGTTTACGAGACCCAGTACTTC. Translating it yields CASSREASGVYETQYF.

The CDR3 sequence is CASNPGQGAYEQYF. CDR3 sequence (DNA): TGTGCCAGCAATCCGGGACAGGGGGCTTACGAGCAGTACTTC. The chain carries TRBV6-5 and TRBJ2-7, with 12 nucleotides matching TRBD1. Germline V gives CDR1 MNHEY, CDR2 SVGAGI. This CDR3 has 14 residues. Trimming removed 7 bases from V and 4 bases from J; junction bases left unmatched: 5.

The chain employs TRBV5-6 and TRBJ2-2; 7 bases align to TRBD2. This CDR3 comprises 15 residues. Trimming cost V 6 bases and J 6 bases; bases outside gene matches: 11. Germline CDR1 SGHDT, CDR2 YYEEEE. CDR3 DNA sequence: TGTGCCAGCAACCCAGTGGGGGGGGGACCCGGGGAGCTGTTTTTT. This gives the protein CASNPVGGGPGELFF.

CDR3 DNA: TGCGCCAGCAGCTTGGCGCTCGCGACAAGCGGGAATTCACCCCTCCACTTT. It yields the protein CASSLALATSGNSPLHF. The J gene is TRBJ1-6, the V gene TRBV5-1; D is undetermined. The ends were cut back, 0 bases at V and 7 bases at J, with 17 bases in the middle. CDR1 is SGHRS, CDR2 YFSETQ, per germline. The CDR3 is 17 residues long. Looking up the rest from reference TRBV5-1 and TRBJ1-6 gives the full variable domain: KAGVTQTPRYLIKTRGQQVTLSCSPISGHRSVSWYQQTPGQGLQFLFEYFSETQRNKGNFPGRFSGRQFSNSRSEMNVSTLELGDSALYLCASSLALATSGNSPLHFGNGTRLTVT.

The rearrangement links TRBV7-2 to TRBJ2-3; 10 bases align to TRBD2. From germline, CDR1 is SGHTA and CDR2 FQGNSA. V was pared by 1 base and J by 6 bases, with 1 base of the junction left unmatched. The CDR3 runs to 14 residues. CDR3 sequence reads: CASSLGAGGDTQYF. CDR3 DNA sequence: TGTGCCAGCAGCTTAGGAGCGGGGGGGGATACGCAGTATTTT.

V gene TRBV4-1 combines with J gene TRBJ2-6; D is undetermined. CDR1 MGHRA and CDR2 YSYEKL come from the germline V gene. This CDR3 region has 16 residues. Trimming cost V 1 base and J 1 base, with 8 bases left between them. This chain's CDR3 is CASSQVPRSGANVLTF. DNA for the CDR3: TGCGCCAGCAGCCAAGTCCCTCGGTCTGGGGCCAACGTCCTGACTTTC.

V gene TRBV9 combines with J gene TRBJ2-5; 7 bases are a match to TRBD1. Losses at the gene ends were 0 bases for V and 6 bases for J; bases not matched to a gene: 5. The CDR3 runs 14 residues. Germline CDR1 is SGDLS and CDR2 is YYNGEE. CDR3 sequence: CASSVGDSKKTQYF. The CDR3 DNA reads TGTGCCAGCAGCGTAGGGGACAGTAAAAAGACCCAGTACTTC.